Detailed here is one TCR beta chain. Repertoires were generated with immunoSEQ multiplex PCR, while TCRdb's copy carries only in-frame clones and drops some. Of roughly 110,000 clones detected, 70% to 90% appear once; the ten largest clones hold 8% to 9%. This specimen belongs to a study of blood T cell repertoires in COVID-19. Study in general: The United States, Italy and Spain provided the acute and convalescent COVID-19 samples.

The V and J ends lost 3 bases and 4 bases, in that order; junction bases with no gene match: 7. Germline CDR1 reads SGDLS; CDR2 reads YYNGEE. The CDR3 is 15 residues long. The V gene is TRBV9, the J gene TRBJ2-7; 10 bases agree with TRBD2. This receptor was identified in a woman in her sixties or seventies who had recovered from COVID-19. Input material: peripheral blood. CDR3 DNA: TGTGCCAGCAGCGCCTCGACTAGCGGGCTATACGAGCAGTACTTC. This translates into CASSASTSGLYEQYF.